One and the same sample provided the 4 T cell receptor beta chains below, sequenced in a study of identifying expanded T cells in peripheral blood. Sequencing used immunoSEQ multiplex PCR; TCRdb keeps in-frame clones, though not all of them. The repertoire has 80,000 to 95,000 clones, approximately 88% of them found once; the top ten carry under 4.5%. The sample comprised blood. The source is a person aged 18 to 75 in good health.

The chain employs TRBV5-1 and TRBJ2-5, with a tentative D call TRBD2 (5 bases). The CDR3 extends over 14 amino acids. Trimming took off 0 bases at V and 9 bases at J, with 15 bases between the two ends. Germline V lookup: CDR1 SGHRS, CDR2 YFSETQ. The CDR3 nucleotides are TGCGCCAGCAGCTTGGTAGGCGTCGAGAGGGCCCAGTACTTC. Translation: CASSLVGVERAQYF.

The chain links TRBV5-1 to TRBJ2-1, with TRBD2 matching over 12 bases. The V segment lost 9 bases and the J segment 4 bases; nucleotides outside the gene matches: 11. CDR1 is SGHRS and CDR2 is YFSETQ in the germline V gene. CDR3 size: 16 residues. For the CDR3, the DNA is TGCGCCACTGAGGCTAGCGGGGGGGCTGATTACAATGAGCAGTTCTTC. Its protein product is CATEASGGADYNEQFF.

This clone was seen once. J is TRBJ2-5 and V is TRBV5-5, with no clear D. The CDR3 spans 13 residues. Germline CDR1 reads SGHKS; CDR2 reads YYEKEE (reference sequence). Trimming stripped 4 bases from V and 7 bases from J, with 14 bases between. The CDR3 loop is CASSPGPDVTQYF. The CDR3 DNA follows: TGTGCCAGCAGCCCGGGCCCGGATGTGACCCAGTACTTC.

The chain joins TRBV30 to TRBJ2-7; 7 bases map to TRBD2. V lost 3 bases, J lost 0 bases, and 2 bases stayed unmatched. CDR3 length equals 13 residues. Germline CDR1 is GTSNPN and CDR2 is SVGIG (reference sequence). The CDR3 spells CAWRRGGSYEQYF. The CDR3 nucleotides are TGTGCCTGGAGGCGCGGGGGCTCCTACGAGCAGTACTTC. Filled out from reference TRBV30 and TRBJ2-7, the complete variable domain reads SQTIHQWPATLVQPVGSPLSLECTVEGTSNPNLYWYRQAAGRGLQLLFYSVGIGQISSEVPQNLSASRPQDRQFILSSKKLLLSDSGFYLCAWRRGGSYEQYFGPGTRLTVT.